These 20 T cell receptor beta chains share one sample of origin, sequenced in a study of OX40 agonist ivuxolimab in advanced cancers. Assay: immunoSEQ multiplex PCR; the TCRdb copy retains only in-frame clones and omits some. The sample includes more than 45,000 clones, around 94% seen only once; the top ten take 10% to 15%. Sequenced here: CD4+ or CD8+ T cells sorted from blood, sampled in a trial of the OX40 agonist ivuxolimab. Receptors were obtained from an adult with an advanced solid tumor such as melanoma, head and neck, liver or kidney cancer.

This clone came up once. This chain connects TRBV9 to TRBJ2-1; 9 nucleotides agree with TRBD2. The CDR3 consists of 16 residues. Germline V gives CDR1 SGDLS, CDR2 YYNGEE. Trimming cost V 4 bases and J 2 bases; bases outside gene matches: 7. This CDR3 reads CASSFSTSGAYNEQFF. CDR3 in DNA: TGTGCCAGCAGCTTCTCGACTAGCGGAGCCTACAATGAGCAGTTCTTC.

The chain carries TRBV4-3 and TRBJ2-1; unclear D gene. Trimming cost V 0 bases and J 0 bases, with 6 bases left between them. Germline V gene lookup returns CDR1 LGHNA and CDR2 YSLEER. The CDR3 extends over 15 amino acids. CDR3 residues: CASSQDFSSYNEQFF. The CDR3 DNA reads as TGCGCCAGCAGCCAAGATTTCAGCTCCTACAATGAGCAGTTCTTC.

The gene calls are TRBV11-2 and TRBJ2-3, with 9 bases fitting TRBD2. V lost 1 base and J lost 6; bases outside the gene matches: 5. Germline CDR1 is SGHAT and CDR2 is FQNNGV. The CDR3 sequence is 15 residues long. CDR3 DNA sequence: TGTGCCAGCAGCTTAGGCGGGAGGGCGGGGGATACGCAGTATTTT. As protein: CASSLGGRAGDTQYF.

This clone was counted between two and nine times. The chain joins TRBV2 to TRBJ2-5; 8 bases map to TRBD1. The junction had 12 bases not matched to a gene; V was cut back by 6 bases and J by 3 bases. There are 16 residues in the CDR3. Germline CDR1 is SNHLY and CDR2 is FYNNEI. The CDR3 spells CASRYRWAGGKETQYF. The CDR3 DNA follows: TGTGCCAGCAGATATAGATGGGCAGGGGGCAAAGAGACCCAGTACTTC.

The J gene is TRBJ1-2, the V gene TRBV14, with 7 nucleotides matching TRBD1. The CDR3 covers 16 residues. The junction had 11 bases not matched to a gene; V was cut back by 3 bases and J by 4 bases. Germline V CDR1 and CDR2: SGHDN, FVKESK. CDR3 residues: CASSQGWDSSFYGYTF. In nucleotides, the CDR3 is TGTGCCAGCAGCCAGGGCTGGGACAGCAGCTTCTATGGCTACACCTTC.

V gene TRBV28 combines with J gene TRBJ2-7; TRBD2 aligns across 13 bases. V shed 6 bases, J shed 5 bases, and the junction held 10 bases outside the gene matches. The CDR3 extends over 16 amino acids. CDR1 is MDHEN and CDR2 is SYDVKM in the germline V gene. The CDR3 coding sequence is TGTGCCAGCAGCCACGGGACTAGCGGGGTACTACACGAGCAGTACTTC. As protein: CASSHGTSGVLHEQYF.

The CDR3 DNA sequence: TGCGCCAGCAGCTTGTTCGGGGGCGGCTACACCTTC. Its translation: CASSLFGGGYTF. The gene calls are TRBV5-1 and TRBJ1-2, with D tentatively TRBD1 (6 bases). V was shortened by 1 base and J by 8 bases, with 9 bases between the two germline ends. Germline V lookup: CDR1 SGHRS, CDR2 YFSETQ. The CDR3 is made up of 12 amino acids.

The chain carries TRBV11-2 and TRBJ2-1; 13 nucleotides match TRBD2. Trimming removed 4 bases from V and 3 bases from J; junction bases left unmatched: 3. CDR3 size: 16 residues. Germline V gene sequence: CDR1 SGHAT, CDR2 FQNNGV. This CDR3 is CASSSGTSGIYNEQFF. As DNA, the CDR3 is TGTGCCAGCAGCTCCGGGACTAGCGGGATCTACAATGAGCAGTTCTTC.

CDR3 in amino acids: CASSRGSNQPQHF. CDR3 DNA: TGTGCCAGCAGCAGGGGGAGCAATCAGCCCCAGCATTTT. The V call is TRBV14, the J call TRBJ1-5, with D perhaps TRBD1 (6 bases). Germline-derived CDR1 and CDR2 are SGHDN and FVKESK. CDR3 length: 13 amino acids. Trimming cost V 5 bases and J 1 base, with 6 bases left between them.

The rearrangement uses TRBV4-1 and TRBJ1-4; the D is unclear. There are 14 residues in the CDR3. The V gene's germline CDR1 is MGHRA and CDR2 YSYEKL. Trimming removed 2 bases at V and 2 bases at J, with 6 bases between. For the CDR3, the DNA is TGCGCCAGCAGCCAAACGCCGACTAATGAAAAACTGTTTTTT. This translates into CASSQTPTNEKLFF.

The V gene is TRBV11-1, the J gene TRBJ2-3; the D is unclear. V was clipped by 2 bases and J by 0 bases, with 9 bases between them. The germline V gene has CDR1 SGHAT and CDR2 FQDESV (reference sequence). This CDR3 comprises 15 residues. The CDR3 region has the DNA TGTGCCAGCAGCTTATTGGCCCAGAGCACAGATACGCAGTATTTT. Translation gives CASSLLAQSTDTQYF.

The chain links TRBV6-5 to TRBJ2-5, with a possible D match to TRBD1 (6 bases). This CDR3 spans 13 amino acids. V dropped 6 bases and J dropped 2 bases, with 10 bases sitting between them. The germline CDR1 and CDR2 sequences are MNHEY and SVGAGI. CDR3 sequence (DNA): TGTGCCAGCAGGTGGACAGATCAAGAGACCCAGTACTTC. Protein sequence: CASRWTDQETQYF.

The rearrangement joins TRBV27 to TRBJ1-1; D remains ambiguous. CDR1 MNHEY and CDR2 SMNVEV come from the germline V gene (reference sequence). The germline V and J ends were trimmed by 0 bases and 1 base, with 3 bases remaining between them. The CDR3 runs 13 residues. The CDR3 DNA follows: TGTGCCAGCAGTTTATCAGCGAACACTGAAGCTTTCTTT. Translation: CASSLSANTEAFF.

The chain employs TRBV30 and TRBJ2-5; D is ambiguous. Trimming took off 0 bases at V and 1 base at J, with 3 bases between the two ends. This CDR3 comprises 12 residues. CDR1 and CDR2 from the germline V gene are GTSNPN and SVGIG (reference sequence). The CDR3 spells CAWSVGQETQYF. The CDR3 DNA is TGTGCCTGGAGTGTAGGCCAAGAGACCCAGTACTTC.

CDR3 nucleotide sequence: TGTGCCAGCAGAAATAGGCGGTTGATCACAGATACGCAGTATTTT. It translates to CASRNRRLITDTQYF. The rearrangement joins TRBV28 to TRBJ2-3; the D is unclear. Trimming stripped 6 bases from V and 2 bases from J, with 15 bases between. The germline V gene encodes CDR1 MDHEN and CDR2 SYDVKM. This CDR3 has 15 amino acids.

This chain links TRBV6-5 with TRBJ1-4; D not certain. Germline CDR1 MNHEY, CDR2 SVGAGI. V lost 2 bases to trimming and J lost 3 bases, with 7 bases between them. This CDR3 is 14 amino acids long. CDR3 in amino acids: CASSYGYPNEKLFF. The DNA for the CDR3 is TGTGCCAGCAGTTACGGGTACCCTAATGAAAAACTGTTTTTT.

V gene TRBV6-6 combines with J gene TRBJ2-2; 9 nucleotides agree with TRBD1. The ends lost 4 bases at V and 4 bases at J; junction bases unmatched: 7. The CDR3 spans 16 residues. CDR1 is MNHNY and CDR2 is SVGAGI in the germline V gene (reference sequence). DNA of the CDR3: TGTGCCAGCAGTTTAACGGGACAGGGTGGCACCGGGGAGCTGTTTTTT. Translated: CASSLTGQGGTGELFF.

The CDR3 DNA sequence: TGTGCCAACGGGGTCACTGAAGCTTTCTTT. Encoded protein: CANGVTEAFF. V usage is TRBV2 and J usage is TRBJ1-1; D call uncertain. CDR1 is SNHLY and CDR2 is FYNNEI in the germline V gene. Trimming took 10 bases from V and 4 from J, leaving 7 bases between them. The CDR3 covers 10 residues.

This rearrangement joins TRBV30 to TRBJ2-5; 7 bases map to TRBD1. V was clipped by 3 bases and J by 9 bases; unmatched bases: 7. CDR1 and CDR2 from the germline V gene are GTSNPN and SVGIG (reference sequence). This CDR3 is built from 12 residues. The CDR3 sequence: CAWSTGAMAQYF. In nucleotides, the CDR3 is TGTGCCTGGAGCACAGGGGCCATGGCCCAGTACTTC.

A single count supports this clone. This chain links TRBV21-1 with TRBJ2-1. TRBV21-1 counts as a pseudogene. The CDR3 is 16 amino acids. In nucleotides, the CDR3 is TGTGCCAGCAGCAACCCGACGGACGCTACCTACAATGAGCAGTTCTTC. This encodes CASSNPTDATYNEQFF.